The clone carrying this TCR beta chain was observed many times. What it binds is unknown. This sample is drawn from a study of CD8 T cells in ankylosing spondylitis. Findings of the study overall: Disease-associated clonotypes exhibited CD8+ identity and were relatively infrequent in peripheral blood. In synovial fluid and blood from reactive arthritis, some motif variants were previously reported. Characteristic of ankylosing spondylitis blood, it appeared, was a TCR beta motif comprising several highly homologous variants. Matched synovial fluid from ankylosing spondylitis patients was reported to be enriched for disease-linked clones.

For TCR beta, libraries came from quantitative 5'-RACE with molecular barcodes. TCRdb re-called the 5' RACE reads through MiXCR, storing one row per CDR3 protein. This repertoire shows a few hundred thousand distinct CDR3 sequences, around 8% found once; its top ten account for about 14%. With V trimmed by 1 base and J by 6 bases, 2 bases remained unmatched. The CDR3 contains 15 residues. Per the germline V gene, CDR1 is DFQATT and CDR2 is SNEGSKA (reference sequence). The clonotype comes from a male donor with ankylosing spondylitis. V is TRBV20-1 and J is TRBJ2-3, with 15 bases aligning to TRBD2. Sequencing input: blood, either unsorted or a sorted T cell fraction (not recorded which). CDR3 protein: CSARGTSGRADTQYF. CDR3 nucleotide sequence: TGCAGTGCTAGAGGGACTAGCGGGAGGGCGGATACGCAGTATTTT.